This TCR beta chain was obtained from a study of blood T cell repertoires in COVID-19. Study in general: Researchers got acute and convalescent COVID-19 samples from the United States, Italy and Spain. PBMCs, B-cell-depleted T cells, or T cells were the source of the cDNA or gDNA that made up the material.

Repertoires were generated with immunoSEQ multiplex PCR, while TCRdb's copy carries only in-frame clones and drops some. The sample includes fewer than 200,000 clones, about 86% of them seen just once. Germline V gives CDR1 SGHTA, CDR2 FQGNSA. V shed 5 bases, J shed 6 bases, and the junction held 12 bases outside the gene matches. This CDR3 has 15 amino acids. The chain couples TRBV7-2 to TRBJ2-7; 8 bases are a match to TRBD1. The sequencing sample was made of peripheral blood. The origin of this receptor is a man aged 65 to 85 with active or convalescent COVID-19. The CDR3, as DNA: TGTGCCAGCAGCCAAAACCCCGGGACAGGCTCCGAGCAGTACTTC. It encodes CASSQNPGTGSEQYF. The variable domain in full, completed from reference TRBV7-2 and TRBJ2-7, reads GAGVSQSPSNKVTEKGKDVELRCDPISGHTALYWYRQSLGQGLEFLIYFQGNSAPDKSGLPSDRFSAERTGGSVSTLTIQRTQQEDSAVYLCASSQNPGTGSEQYFGPGTRLTVT.